One sample yielded the 17 T cell receptor beta chains listed below, sequenced in a study of blood T cell repertoires in COVID-19. Some clones are missing from TCRdb's copy, which holds only in-frame ones; the method was immunoSEQ multiplex PCR. The sample lists 190,000 or so clones; around 87% were seen once. The sample consisted of peripheral blood. These receptors were obtained from a man between 35 and 55 years old with active or convalescent COVID-19.

This clone was found once. The chain is built from TRBV6-1 and TRBJ2-1; 8 bases are a match to TRBD2. CDR1 is MNHNS and CDR2 is SASEGT in the germline V gene. The V and J ends lost 5 bases and 6 bases, in that order; junction bases with no gene match: 3. The CDR3 length is 13 residues. CDR3 DNA sequence: TGTGCCAGCAGTAAAGGGACTAGCAATGAGCAGTTCTTC. This gives the protein CASSKGTSNEQFF.

The chain recombines TRBV18 with TRBJ2-7; 7 bases line up with TRBD1. CDR3 size: 13 residues. V lost 5 bases to trimming and J lost 3 bases; unmatched junction nucleotides: 4. Germline values: CDR1 KGHSH, CDR2 LQKENI. The CDR3 DNA follows: TGTGCCAGCTCATCGGGACAGCTCTACGAGCAGTACTTC. As protein: CASSSGQLYEQYF.

The V call is TRBV10-2, the J call TRBJ1-2, with no clear D. This CDR3 contains 17 residues. Deletions cut 8 bases from V and 0 bases from J, with 22 bases between. The V gene's germline CDR1 is WSHSY and CDR2 SAAADI. The CDR3 here is CASRPQGEEWSNYGYTF. CDR3 coding DNA: TGCGCCAGCCGCCCACAAGGCGAGGAATGGTCTAACTATGGCTACACCTTC.

V gene TRBV9 combines with J gene TRBJ2-7; 7 bases match TRBD2. The germline CDR1 and CDR2 sequences are SGDLS and YYNGEE. The CDR3 runs 17 residues. V was clipped by 0 bases and J by 2 bases; unmatched bases: 11. The CDR3 sequence is CASSVAPTGRETYEQYF. The CDR3 bases are TGTGCCAGCAGCGTAGCCCCTACGGGGAGGGAGACCTACGAGCAGTACTTC.

The V gene is TRBV7-6, the J gene TRBJ1-3; D is possibly TRBD1 (6 bases). Germline loops: CDR1 SGHVS, CDR2 FNYEAQ. Trimming left V 5 bases short and J 4 bases short, with 21 bases between. This CDR3 has 17 residues. For the CDR3, the DNA is TGTGCCAGCAGCCAGAGGGGGGGGGCGCTAACCGGAAACACCATATATTTT. Its protein is CASSQRGGALTGNTIYF.

V usage is TRBV10-3 and J usage is TRBJ1-2; D remains unclear. The CDR3 is 17 residues long. With 1 base removed from V and 0 bases from J, the gap between germline ends came to 15 bases. Germline CDR1 reads ENHRY; CDR2 reads SYGVKD. CDR3 bases: TGTGCCATCAGTGAGTTACTTACCGGAGCGGCTAACTATGGCTACACCTTC. This encodes CAISELLTGAANYGYTF.

This clone appeared once. The chain combines TRBV5-4 with TRBJ2-3; D might be TRBD1 (5 bases). This CDR3 is 15 amino acids long. Trimming shortened V by 0 bases and J by 2 bases, and 10 bases separated the two germline ends. Germline loops: CDR1 SGHNT, CDR2 YYREEE (reference sequence). DNA of the CDR3: TGTGCCAGCAGCTTGGGGGGCTCCGACACAGATACGCAGTATTTT. Translation: CASSLGGSDTDTQYF.

The rearrangement links TRBV29-1 to TRBJ2-7; D gene ambiguous. The V end lost 0 bases, the J end lost 5 bases, and 8 bases lay between the germline ends. Germline V CDR1 and CDR2: SQVTM, ANQGSEA. CDR3 length equals 12 residues. The CDR3 nucleotides are TGCAGCGTTGAAGACGGCGGAAACGAGCAGTACTTC. Amino acid sequence: CSVEDGGNEQYF.

CDR3 amino acids: CASSWGTSGGVNEQFF. The CDR3 DNA is TGTGCCAGCAGCTGGGGGACTAGCGGGGGAGTAAATGAGCAGTTCTTC. V and J are TRBV5-6 and TRBJ2-1, with TRBD2 matching over 14 bases. The CDR3 runs to 16 residues. Germline-derived CDR1 and CDR2 are SGHDT and YYEEEE. J lost 7 bases, V lost 3 bases, and 6 bases had no gene match.

The chain is built from TRBV7-5 and TRBJ1-1; the table names TRBD1, a call not compared with the DNA. TRBV7-5 is termed a pseudogene. The CDR3 sequence is 14 residues long. As DNA, the CDR3 is TGTGCCAGAAGCCCGGGACAGCTGGTCACTGAAGCTTTCTTT. Translation gives CARSPGQLVTEAFF.

The count of this clone is one. The J gene is TRBJ2-5, the V gene TRBV7-3; TRBD2 matches at 7 bases. The V gene end was trimmed by 5 bases and the J gene end by 5 bases; junction bases not matched to a gene: 5. This CDR3 is built from 13 residues. The germline V gene has CDR1 SGHTA and CDR2 FQGTGA. The CDR3 bases are TGTGCCAGCAGCCAAAGTAGCGGGGAGACCCAGTACTTC. Residues: CASSQSSGETQYF.

The chain joins TRBV19 to TRBJ2-2, with 8 bases that match TRBD2. CDR1 is LNHDA, CDR2 SQIVND, per germline (reference sequence). V was clipped by 7 bases and J by 3 bases; unmatched bases: 10. The CDR3 length is 16 residues. CDR3 in DNA: TGTGCCAGTACGACCAACGGGGGGGCGGACACCGGGGAGCTGTTTTTT. Encoded protein: CASTTNGGADTGELFF.

The chain uses TRBV9 and TRBJ1-1, with D possibly matching TRBD1 (6 bases). The germline CDR1 and CDR2 sequences are SGDLS and YYNGEE. V was clipped by 0 bases and J by 4 bases, with 10 bases between them. The length of the CDR3 is 14 residues. CDR3 protein: CASSVDQGSTEAFF. Written as DNA, the CDR3 is TGTGCCAGCAGCGTAGATCAGGGGTCCACTGAAGCTTTCTTT.

The genes are TRBV7-9 and TRBJ2-2, with D hard to call. The CDR3 has 12 residues. Germline CDR1 and CDR2: SEHNR and FQNEAQ (reference sequence). V was trimmed by 5 bases and J by 5 bases, leaving 6 bases between them. The CDR3 nucleotides are TGTGCCAGCAGCCTACCAACCGGGGAGCTGTTTTTT. This sequence encodes CASSLPTGELFF. Together with reference TRBV7-9 and TRBJ2-2, the CDR3 gives the full variable domain: DTGVSQNPRHKITKRGQNVTFRCDPISEHNRLYWYRQTLGQGPEFLTYFQNEAQLEKSRLLSDRFSAERPKGSFSTLEIQRTEQGDSAMYLCASSLPTGELFFGEGSRLTVL.

The chain joins TRBV30 to TRBJ1-1; 8 bases agree with TRBD1. Germline assignment: CDR1 GTSNPN and CDR2 SVGIG (reference sequence). V was pared by 1 base and J by 1 base, with 2 bases of the junction left unmatched. The CDR3 runs 14 residues. CDR3 region: CAWSEGTGNTEAFF. The DNA of the CDR3 is TGTGCCTGGAGTGAAGGGACAGGGAACACTGAAGCTTTCTTT.

The chain recombines TRBV27 with TRBJ2-1, with 9 bases identical to TRBD1. This CDR3 contains 16 residues. Trimming cost V 8 bases and J 2 bases; bases outside gene matches: 10. The germline V gene encodes CDR1 MNHEY and CDR2 SMNVEV (reference sequence). The DNA of the CDR3 is TGTGCCAGCTCCTTTAGGACAGGGGCGACCTACAATGAGCAGTTCTTC. It is translated as CASSFRTGATYNEQFF.

The chain carries TRBV6-5 and TRBJ1-1; a possible D gene is TRBD1 (6 bases). CDR1 MNHEY and CDR2 SVGAGI come from the germline V gene. V was clipped by 5 bases and J by 3 bases, with 16 bases between them. The CDR3 runs 15 residues. CDR3 nucleotides: TGTGCCAGCAGTCCCCTGGTGCAGGGGCACACTGAAGCTTTCTTT. Residues: CASSPLVQGHTEAFF.